Following are 9 T cell receptor beta chains from one sample sequenced in a study of cytomegalovirus exposure and HLA in healthy donors (dated by TCRdb to between 2016 and 2019). The library was made by the immunoSEQ multiplex PCR assay. As stored in TCRdb, this immuneACCESS dataset retains in-frame rearrangements with V and J assigned. A fraction of the clones does not appear; measured against another copy, unresolved V genes explain less than half of the discrepancy, and the remainder lacks a known reason. This sample comprises some 200,000 clones, 85% to 95% of them detected only once. Of the sample, about 0.95% is held by the ten largest clones. Sequencing used PBMCs. All receptors derive from a woman in her late teens or twenties in good health and CMV-seronegative.

The table lists this clone with a count of one. At one end, the junction sequence differs from germline, possibly due to a read error. CDR3 sequence reads: CASSLSGQGFYEQYF. The CDR3 DNA follows: TGTGCCAGCAGTCTATCTGGACAGGGCTTCTACGAGCAGTACTTC. The rearrangement uses TRBV27 and TRBJ2-7, with 8 positions matching TRBD1. Germline CDR1 MNHEY, CDR2 SMNVEV (reference sequence). CDR3 length: 15 residues.

J is TRBJ2-3 and V is TRBV30; 10 bases map to TRBD2. CDR3 length: 16 amino acids. Trimming took 3 bases from V and 1 from J; bases not matched to a gene: 7. The germline V gene encodes CDR1 GTSNPN and CDR2 SVGIG (reference sequence). The CDR3 DNA sequence: TGTGCCTGGAGCGACCCGGGGACTAGCGGCACAGATACGCAGTATTTT. This sequence encodes CAWSDPGTSGTDTQYF.

This clone came up once. The V and J genes are TRBV16 and TRBJ1-2; the match to TRBD1 covers 8 bases. The CDR3 extends over 16 amino acids. Germline V gene lookup returns CDR1 KGHSY and CDR2 FQNENV. Unmatched junction bases numbered 6, after V lost 0 bases and J lost 3 bases. Written as DNA, the CDR3 is TGTGCCAGCAGCCAATCGATTGGGACAGGAGACTATGGCTACACCTTC. It specifies CASSQSIGTGDYGYTF.

Written as DNA, the CDR3 is TGTGCCAGCAGGAAACTAGCGATTACCTACAATGAGCAGTTCTTC. This translates into CASRKLAITYNEQFF. This chain links TRBV6-5 with TRBJ2-1, with 7 bases lining up with TRBD2. V shed 6 bases and J 2 bases; nucleotides not matched to a gene: 7. The CDR3 loop spans 15 amino acids. Germline CDR1 MNHEY, CDR2 SVGAGI.

CDR3 protein: CATGGARVDYGYTF. CDR3 bases: TGTGCCACCGGGGGTGCCAGGGTGGACTATGGCTACACCTTC. The rearrangement uses TRBV10-3 and TRBJ1-2; possible D gene TRBD1, 5 bases. CDR1 is ENHRY and CDR2 is SYGVKD in the germline V gene. The CDR3 consists of 14 residues. V was clipped by 10 bases and J by 3 bases, with 18 bases between them.

The V gene is TRBV5-1, the J gene TRBJ2-1; D may be TRBD1 (6 bases). In germline, CDR1 is SGHRS, CDR2 YFSETQ. V shed 4 bases and J shed 2 bases, with 19 bases lying between them. This CDR3 has 17 amino acids. The CDR3 sequence is CASSTRLTGSTYNEQFF. Written as DNA, the CDR3 is TGCGCCAGCAGCACACGGTTAACAGGGTCCACCTACAATGAGCAGTTCTTC.

The rearrangement uses TRBV30 and TRBJ1-2; no definite D call. In germline, CDR1 is GTSNPN, CDR2 SVGIG (reference sequence). The V end lost 0 bases, the J end lost 4 bases, and 18 bases lay between the germline ends. The CDR3 length is 16 residues. CDR3 DNA sequence: TGTGCCTGGAGTGTACTGAGGGAGACACGGGTCTATGGCTACACCTTC. This sequence encodes CAWSVLRETRVYGYTF.

The CDR3 DNA follows: TGTGCCAGCAGTCCCGGACTAGCGGGAGCGGCCAAAAACATTCAGTACTTC. Protein sequence: CASSPGLAGAAKNIQYF. The chain employs TRBV27 and TRBJ2-4; 13 positions agree with TRBD2. CDR3 length: 17 residues. V was pared by 5 bases and J by 1 base, with 5 bases of the junction left unmatched. The germline V gene encodes CDR1 MNHEY and CDR2 SMNVEV (reference sequence).

This chain joins TRBV5-1 and TRBJ2-2; maybe TRBD1 (6 bases). Germline V gene sequence: CDR1 SGHRS, CDR2 YFSETQ. There are 16 residues in the CDR3. V was clipped by 1 base and J by 6 bases, with 16 bases between them. CDR3 loop: CASSLMSGDNSGELFF. CDR3 in DNA: TGCGCCAGCAGCTTGATGTCAGGGGATAATTCCGGGGAGCTGTTTTTT.